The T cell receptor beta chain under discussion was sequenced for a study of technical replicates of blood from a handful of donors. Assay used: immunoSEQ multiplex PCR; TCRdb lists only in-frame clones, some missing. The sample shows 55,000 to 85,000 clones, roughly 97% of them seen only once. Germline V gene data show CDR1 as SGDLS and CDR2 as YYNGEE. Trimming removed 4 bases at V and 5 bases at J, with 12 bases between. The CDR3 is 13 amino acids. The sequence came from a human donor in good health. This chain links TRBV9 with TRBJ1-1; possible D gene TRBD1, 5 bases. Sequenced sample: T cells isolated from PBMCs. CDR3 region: CASSSDGGTEAFF. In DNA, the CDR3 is TGTGCCAGCAGCTCGGACGGGGGGACTGAAGCTTTCTTT.